The T cell receptor (beta chain) under discussion was sequenced for a study of OX40 agonist ivuxolimab in advanced cancers. For this clone: As yet, its antigen is unknown.

The study's findings and limits: No determination was made of the antigen specificity of the expanded peripheral T cells.

Produced via immunoSEQ multiplex PCR; TCRdb's table is partial and in-frame only. The sample lists around 50,000 clones, about 87% occurring once. The receptor was derived from an adult with an advanced solid tumor such as melanoma, head and neck, liver or kidney cancer. The material was CD4+ or CD8+ T cells sorted from blood, obtained in a trial of the OX40 agonist ivuxolimab.

CDR3: CASSQATSGTGAYNEQFF. CDR3 sequence (DNA): TGCGCCAGCAGCCAAGCCACCTCCGGGACAGGGGCCTACAATGAGCAGTTCTTC. The chain carries TRBV4-3 and TRBJ2-1; 10 positions match TRBD1. Losses at the gene ends were 1 base for V and 2 bases for J; bases not matched to a gene: 8. Germline CDR1 and CDR2: LGHNA and YSLEER. CDR3 length equals 18 residues.